This entry describes one T cell receptor (beta chain). Its antigen is still unknown. This sample was taken from a study of blood T cells in healthy people across ages. Researchers isolated at least 6.5 million PBMCs per sample. A second PCR, run for about 7 to 11 cycles, used a sample-barcoded 5' primer plus a J-beta primer mix. Researchers report that each sample yielded at least 3 million CDR3-containing paired-end reads. Each CDR3 protein is one row after TCRdb ran MiXCR on the 5' RACE reads. The data contain fewer than 900,000 distinct CDR3 sequences, 49% of them singletons. Deletions cut 6 bases from V and 4 bases from J, with 17 bases between. The CDR3 is 15 amino acids. Broader study findings: Per million T cells, TCR beta diversity dropped roughly linearly as age increased.

The chain couples TRBV12-3 or TRBV12-4 to TRBJ2-3; possible D gene TRBD1, 5 bases. This receptor was taken from a woman aged 55-70 years in good health. The sequenced material came from blood. The CDR3 DNA reads as TGTGCCAGCAGACCCGGGTGGGCAGGGTCAGATACGCAGTATTTT. Its protein product is CASRPGWAGSDTQYF.